A single sample is the source of the 29 T cell receptor beta chains below, sequenced in a study of T-cell reconstitution after alpha-beta-depleted transplantation in children. Overall study findings and caveats: Counts and diversity of T cells one year after transplant came mostly from newly produced T cells.

As it was prepared, the TCRbeta library received unique molecular identifiers. TCRdb ran MiXCR on the PCR reads and lists one entry per CDR3 protein. Of about 300,000 distinct CDR3 sequences listed, roughly 7.8% are singletons. No antigen has been assigned to these receptors. The sample here was peripheral blood, taken 360 days after TCRalphabeta/CD19-depleted stem cell transplant. The receptor set was obtained from a female patient aged 2 to 10 who had a stem cell transplant for Fanconi anemia, so the T cells may come from the graft donor.

In its sample, this clonotype was seen many times. The chain links TRBV2 to TRBJ2-1, with a weak D call TRBD1 (6 bases). The length of the CDR3 is 14 residues. The germline gives CDR1 SNHLY, CDR2 FYNNEI. The V end lost 8 bases, the J end lost 6 bases, and 17 bases lay between the germline ends. The CDR3 sequence is CASLRLDRSNEQFF. The CDR3 DNA reads TGTGCCAGCCTGAGATTAGACAGGAGCAATGAGCAGTTCTTC.

The gene calls are TRBV4-2 and TRBJ2-1; TRBD2 is a possible D gene (5 bases). Germline V gives CDR1 LGHNA, CDR2 YNFKEQ. Trimming cost V 2 bases and J 4 bases, with 9 bases left between them. This CDR3 comprises 14 residues. CDR3 residues: CASSQLGLYNEQFF. As DNA, the CDR3 is TGTGCCAGCAGCCAACTTGGACTGTACAATGAGCAGTTCTTC.

In its sample, this clonotype was seen many times. The chain joins TRBV28 to TRBJ1-6; no definite D call. The germline gives CDR1 MDHEN, CDR2 SYDVKM. The CDR3 contains 11 residues. The V gene lost 6 bases and the J gene lost 15 bases, with 12 bases spanning the gap. The CDR3 DNA reads TGTGCCAGCAGCGAAATATTCGGCCTCCACTTT. Protein product: CASSEIFGLHF.

This clonotype was found many times. The V call is TRBV2, the J call TRBJ1-1; unclear D gene. Germline values: CDR1 SNHLY, CDR2 FYNNEI. The CDR3 runs to 15 residues. V was trimmed by 6 bases and J by 0 bases, leaving 14 bases between them. CDR3 sequence reads: CASSMAGVMNTEAFF. Written as DNA, the CDR3 is TGTGCCAGCAGCATGGCAGGTGTAATGAACACTGAAGCTTTCTTT.

This clonotype was recorded a few times. The chain has TRBV7-2 and TRBJ1-4; possible D gene TRBD1, 6 bases. Germline values: CDR1 SGHTA, CDR2 FQGNSA. The CDR3 is made up of 15 amino acids. The germline V and J ends were trimmed by 1 base and 7 bases, with 13 bases remaining between them. Here the CDR3 reads CASSLGFGQTEKLFF. The CDR3 nucleotides are TGTGCCAGCAGCTTAGGATTCGGACAGACTGAAAAACTGTTTTTT. The full variable domain, its missing parts supplied by reference TRBV7-2 and TRBJ1-4, is GAGVSQSPSNKVTEKGKDVELRCDPISGHTALYWYRQSLGQGLEFLIYFQGNSAPDKSGLPSDRFSAERTGGSVSTLTIQRTQQEDSAVYLCASSLGFGQTEKLFFGSGTQLSVL.

V and J are TRBV27 and TRBJ2-2; D is unresolved. V was pared by 4 bases and J by 8 bases, with 11 bases between. Germline V gene sequence: CDR1 MNHEY, CDR2 SMNVEV (reference sequence). The CDR3 loop spans 13 amino acids. CDR3 sequence (DNA): TGTGCCAGCAGTTACGACTGGGCGGGGGAGCTGTTTTTT. This translates into CASSYDWAGELFF.

This clonotype was picked up many times. Here the CDR3 DNA reads TGTGCCAGCAGCCAAGATACAGAAGGTTCACCCCTCCACTTT. Its translation is CASSQDTEGSPLHF. The chain uses TRBV4-2 and TRBJ1-6, with D unclear. Trimming took 0 bases from V and 9 from J, leaving 9 bases between them. There are 14 residues in the CDR3. CDR1 and CDR2 from the germline V gene are LGHNA and YNFKEQ.

Turning to this clonotype: This could be a read error, since a much larger clone is one nucleotide away. The rearrangement links TRBV4-3 to TRBJ2-3, with a possible D match to TRBD2 (6 bases). The CDR3 is 15 amino acids. CDR1 and CDR2 from the germline V gene are LGHNA and YSLEER. This CDR3 is CASSPGLLAHHTEYF. The CDR3, as DNA: TGCGCCAGCAGCCCGGGACTTTTAGCCCATCATACGGAGTATTTT.

The J gene is TRBJ1-1, the V gene TRBV4-3; TRBD1 might be the D (5 bases). Looked up from germline, CDR1 is LGHNA and CDR2 is YSLEER. Between the trimmed V and J ends, which lost 4 bases and 4 bases, there was a span of 25 bases. The CDR3 is 18 amino acids. The CDR3 DNA is TGCGCCAGCAGCCGAGACGTTTTGGGGGACCCTAGGGTCACTGAAGCTTTCTTT. Protein product: CASSRDVLGDPRVTEAFF.

In this sample, this clonotype turned up a few times. This chain uses TRBV7-3 with TRBJ2-2; D uncertain. The germline V and J ends were trimmed by 4 bases and 3 bases, with 6 bases remaining between them. Germline V CDR1 and CDR2: SGHTA, FQGTGA. This CDR3 is 13 amino acids long. CDR3 region: CASSSLYTGELFF. The CDR3 DNA follows: TGTGCCAGCAGCTCCCTATACACCGGGGAGCTGTTTTTT. Full variable domain (rest looked up from reference TRBV7-3 and TRBJ2-2): GAGVSQTPSNKVTEKGKYVELRCDPISGHTALYWYRQSLGQGPEFLIYFQGTGAADDSGLPNDRFFAVRPEGSVSTLKIQRTERGDSAVYLCASSSLYTGELFFGEGSRLTVL.

The table lists this clonotype with many counts. CDR3 DNA sequence: TGTGCCAGCAGTTACCGGGACAGGGGAGTCTACACCTTC. Translating gives CASSYRDRGVYTF. This chain connects TRBV6-5 to TRBJ1-2, with 10 bases lining up with TRBD1. The CDR3 has 13 residues. The V gene's germline CDR1 is MNHEY and CDR2 SVGAGI. Trimming cost V 2 bases and J 10 bases; bases outside gene matches: 4.

This clonotype was detected many times. This chain joins TRBV20-1 and TRBJ2-7; 9 bases match TRBD1. CDR1 and CDR2 from the germline V gene are DFQATT and SNEGSKA (reference sequence). The CDR3 covers 13 residues. Trimming removed 5 bases from V and 2 bases from J; junction bases left unmatched: 4. The CDR3 nucleotides read TGCAGTGCTCTGGGACAGGGAGCCTACGAGCAGTACTTC. Protein: CSALGQGAYEQYF.

The rearrangement joins TRBV5-1 to TRBJ1-6, with 12 bases matching TRBD1. J lost 8 bases, V lost 3 bases, and 3 bases had no gene match. Germline V lookup: CDR1 SGHRS, CDR2 YFSETQ. There are 15 residues in the CDR3. The CDR3 spells CASSWDRGPHSPLHF. The CDR3 nucleotides are TGCGCCAGCAGCTGGGACAGGGGGCCTCATTCACCCCTCCACTTT.

This clonotype was observed a handful of times. The chain couples TRBV25-1 to TRBJ1-5; D possibly corresponds to TRBD1 (6 bases). CDR3 size: 13 residues. Trimming removed 7 bases at V and 5 bases at J, with 12 bases between. CDR1 is MGHDK and CDR2 is SYGVNS in the germline V gene. DNA of the CDR3: TGTGCCAGCACCCAAGGGGGGGATCAGCCCCAGCATTTT. Its translation is CASTQGGDQPQHF.

This clonotype was observed at least ten times. V usage is TRBV12-3 or TRBV12-4 and J usage is TRBJ1-6; 9 bases match TRBD1. Trimming took 1 base from V and 10 from J; bases not matched to a gene: 5. This CDR3 is 15 amino acids long. The CDR3 region is CASSLGDRVFSPLHF. The CDR3 nucleotides read TGTGCCAGCAGTTTAGGGGACAGGGTTTTCTCACCCCTCCACTTT.

This clonotype was recorded at least ten times. The rearrangement joins TRBV12-3 or TRBV12-4 to TRBJ2-4; D not certain. Trimming shortened V by 2 bases and J by 2 bases, and 13 bases separated the two germline ends. This CDR3 is 16 amino acids long. CDR3 sequence reads: CASSLSSISPKNIQYF. The DNA of the CDR3 is TGTGCCAGCAGTTTAAGTTCGATATCTCCCAAAAACATTCAGTACTTC.

In this sample, this clonotype turned up many times. This chain links TRBV12-3 or TRBV12-4 with TRBJ2-3; D call uncertain. The CDR3 extends over 11 amino acids. Trimming pared 5 bases from V and 5 bases from J, leaving 5 bases between. The CDR3 protein is CASSTEDTQYF. CDR3 DNA: TGTGCCAGCAGTACAGAAGATACGCAGTATTTT.

In its sample, this clonotype was seen a few times. The V call is TRBV29-1, the J call TRBJ1-1; 9 nucleotides align to TRBD1. The germline V gene encodes CDR1 SQVTM and CDR2 ANQGSEA. V trimming: 3 bases; J trimming: 3 bases; junction bases outside the gene matches: 2. The CDR3 contains 13 residues. This chain's CDR3 is CSVEGQGYTEAFF. The DNA of the CDR3 is TGCAGCGTTGAGGGACAGGGATACACTGAAGCTTTCTTT.

This clonotype was seen many times. The chain joins TRBV3-1 to TRBJ1-5, with D perhaps matching TRBD1 (5 bases). Trimming left V 4 bases short and J 2 bases short, with 9 bases between. CDR1 and CDR2 (germline): LGHDT, YNNKEL (reference sequence). The CDR3 has 14 residues. The CDR3 region has the DNA TGTGCCAGCAGCCCGACAGTCGGCAATCAGCCCCAGCATTTT. Encoded protein: CASSPTVGNQPQHF.

The sample holds many counts of this clonotype. The chain combines TRBV20-1 with TRBJ2-3; D is uncertain. Germline lookup yields CDR1 DFQATT and CDR2 SNEGSKA (reference sequence). The CDR3 runs 11 residues. Trimming stripped 3 bases from V and 0 bases from J, with 1 base between. This CDR3 reads CSASSTDTQYF. DNA for the CDR3: TGCAGTGCTAGCAGCACAGATACGCAGTATTTT.

This clonotype showed up just a few times. The genes are TRBV29-1 and TRBJ1-2; the D is unclear. V lost 2 bases and J 3 bases, leaving 10 bases between the germline ends. This CDR3 spans 13 amino acids. The germline CDR1 and CDR2 sequences are SQVTM and ANQGSEA. In DNA form, the CDR3 reads TGCAGCGTTGAACTTCTAGAATACTATGGCTACACCTTC. Protein product: CSVELLEYYGYTF. Drawing the rest from reference TRBV29-1 and TRBJ1-2, the complete variable domain is SAVISQKPSRDICQRGTSLTIQCQVDSQVTMMFWYRQQPGQSLTLIATANQGSEATYESGFVIDKFPISRPNLTFSTLTVSNMSPEDSSIYLCSVELLEYYGYTFGSGTRLTVV.

This clonotype was counted at least ten times. The chain has TRBV7-2 and TRBJ2-1; 13 bases align to TRBD2. The CDR3 has 19 residues. In germline, CDR1 is SGHTA, CDR2 FQGNSA. V lost 6 bases to trimming and J lost 2 bases; unmatched junction nucleotides: 13. DNA of the CDR3: TGTGCCAGCAGATCCCCCCCGGGACTAGCGGGGAGAACCTACAATGAGCAGTTCTTC. Translating gives CASRSPPGLAGRTYNEQFF.

The chain joins TRBV6-9 to TRBJ1-1; maybe TRBD1 (5 bases). V lost 2 bases and J lost 3, with 16 bases in between. This CDR3 comprises 16 residues. Germline CDR1 MNHGY, CDR2 SVAAGI. For the CDR3, the DNA is TGTGCCAGCAGTTATCCCCTCGGGCAGGGTCACACTGAAGCTTTCTTT. It codes for CASSYPLGQGHTEAFF.

This clonotype was counted only a few times. V is TRBV28 and J is TRBJ1-2; D gene uncertain. V was shortened by 6 bases and J by 8 bases, with 13 bases between the two germline ends. The CDR3 length is 12 residues. CDR1 and CDR2 from the germline V gene are MDHEN and SYDVKM. The CDR3 spells CASRERAPGYTF. DNA for the CDR3: TGTGCCAGCAGAGAGAGGGCCCCGGGCTACACCTTC.

This clonotype showed up many times. This chain links TRBV3-1 with TRBJ2-3; the D is unclear. The germline CDR1 and CDR2 sequences are LGHDT and YNNKEL (reference sequence). V was trimmed by 5 bases and J by 3 bases, leaving 9 bases between them. The CDR3 is 13 residues long. The CDR3 sequence: CASSARGTDTQYF. In DNA, the CDR3 is TGTGCCAGCAGCGCCCGAGGTACAGATACGCAGTATTTT.

This clonotype was picked up many times. The CDR3, as DNA: TGTGCCAGCAGCTTAGCGCAGGGAGCAAGGGTCGTATACGAGCAGTACTTC. Its translation is CASSLAQGARVVYEQYF. The V gene is TRBV7-2, the J gene TRBJ2-7; perhaps D is TRBD1 or TRBD2 (5 bases each). V lost 0 bases and J 4 bases, leaving 19 bases between the germline ends. Germline V gene lookup returns CDR1 SGHTA and CDR2 FQGNSA. The CDR3 loop spans 17 amino acids.

This clonotype was picked up a small number of times. This CDR3 is CASSLLGQYYGYTF. CDR3 bases: TGTGCCAGCAGTTTATTGGGGCAGTACTATGGCTACACCTTC. The rearrangement links TRBV28 to TRBJ1-2; perhaps TRBD1 as D (5 bases). This CDR3 comprises 14 residues. Between the trimmed V and J ends, which lost 1 base and 3 bases, there was a span of 9 bases. Germline V lookup: CDR1 MDHEN, CDR2 SYDVKM.

The table lists this clonotype with many counts. The CDR3 spells CATSASDRGQENEQFF. The CDR3 DNA reads TGTGCCACCAGCGCTTCGGACAGGGGGCAGGAGAATGAGCAGTTCTTC. The chain uses TRBV24-1 and TRBJ2-1, with TRBD1 matching over 11 bases. The V gene end was trimmed by 7 bases and the J gene end by 7 bases; junction bases not matched to a gene: 11. The CDR3 has 16 amino acids. The germline CDR1 and CDR2 sequences are KGHDR and SFDVKD.

In this sample, this clonotype turned up once. The chain is built from TRBV9 and TRBJ1-2; D not certain. Germline CDR1 and CDR2: SGDLS and YYNGEE. The CDR3 consists of 13 residues. Trimming pared 4 bases from V and 1 base from J, leaving 8 bases between. The CDR3 spells CASSKGDNYGYTF. CDR3 bases: TGTGCCAGCAGCAAGGGAGATAACTATGGCTACACCTTC.